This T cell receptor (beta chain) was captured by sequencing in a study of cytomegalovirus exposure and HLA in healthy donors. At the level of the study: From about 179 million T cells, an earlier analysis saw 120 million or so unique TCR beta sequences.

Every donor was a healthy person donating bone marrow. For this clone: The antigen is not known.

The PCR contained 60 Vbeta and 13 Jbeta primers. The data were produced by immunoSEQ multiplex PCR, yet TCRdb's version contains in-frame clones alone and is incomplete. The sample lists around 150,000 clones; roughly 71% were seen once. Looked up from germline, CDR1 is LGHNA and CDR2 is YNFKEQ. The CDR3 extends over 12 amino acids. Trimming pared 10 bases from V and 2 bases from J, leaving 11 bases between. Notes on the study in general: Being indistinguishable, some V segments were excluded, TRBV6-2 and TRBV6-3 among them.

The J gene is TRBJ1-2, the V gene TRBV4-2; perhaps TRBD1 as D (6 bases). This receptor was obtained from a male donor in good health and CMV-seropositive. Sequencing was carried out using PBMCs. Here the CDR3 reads CATRGGNYGYTF. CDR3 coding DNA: TGTGCCACCCGGGGGGGCAACTATGGCTACACCTTC.